This entry features one T cell receptor beta chain sequence. This sample is part of a study of blood T cell repertoires in COVID-19. Some clones are missing from TCRdb's copy, which holds only in-frame ones; the method was immunoSEQ multiplex PCR. The data contain 200,000 to 250,000 clones, approximately 86% of them singletons. Germline V lookup: CDR1 SGHTA, CDR2 FQGTGA. The CDR3 has 15 residues. V was clipped by 6 bases and J by 12 bases, with 24 bases between them. V usage is TRBV7-3 and J usage is TRBJ2-1, with a weak D call TRBD1 (7 bases). Sample: peripheral blood. This sequence originates from a woman in her forties or fifties with COVID-19, enrolled during active disease. The CDR3 is CASSPRGVSPGGQFF. The DNA of the CDR3 is TGTGCCAGCAGTCCCAGGGGGGTCTCCCCTGGGGGGCAGTTCTTC.